The present T cell receptor (beta chain) was sequenced within a study of shared clonotypes between healthy human individuals. Study overall: Researchers assigned three CD4 naive, three CD4 memory, two CD8 naive and one CD8 memory plate to each donor.

Germline lookup yields CDR1 SNHLY and CDR2 FYNNEI. This CDR3 is 14 amino acids long. Trimming removed 4 bases from V and 3 bases from J; junction bases left unmatched: 6. Sequenced by immunoSEQ multiplex PCR; TCRdb stores in-frame clones only, minus some. The sample carries about 340,000 clones, around 70% recorded once. J is TRBJ2-7 and V is TRBV2; 7 bases align to TRBD2. The receptor was isolated from a man younger than 40 in good health. The sample consisted of memory CD4+ T cells sorted from blood. Subset of the sample: CD45RA-negative fraction. The chain's CDR3 is CASSGLAKFYEQYF. Here the CDR3 DNA reads TGTGCCAGCAGTGGACTAGCCAAATTCTACGAGCAGTACTTC. The variable domain in full, with the rest retrieved from reference TRBV2 and TRBJ2-7, is EPEVTQTPSHQVTQMGQEVILRCVPISNHLYFYWYRQILGQKVEFLVSFYNNEISEKSEIFDDQFSVERPDGSNFTLKIRSTKLEDSAMYFCASSGLAKFYEQYFGPGTRLTVT.